The 16 T cell receptor beta chains listed next were all sequenced from one sample in a study of PD-L1 blockade in urothelial cancer. Time point reported: peripheral blood 6 weeks after treatment start. TCRdb's copy holds only in-frame clones and misses some; the assay was immunoSEQ multiplex PCR. Found here are roughly 120,000 clones, around 89% of them singletons; the top ten hold under 2%. Sequencing was performed on PBMCs, taken around atezolizumab (anti-PD-L1) treatment. The origin of the receptors is a man in his sixties with urothelial cancer.

The chain recombines TRBV2 with TRBJ2-7, with TRBD2 matching over 10 bases. Germline V lookup: CDR1 SNHLY, CDR2 FYNNEI. The CDR3 is 16 residues long. J lost 1 base, V lost 5 bases, and 8 bases had no gene match. CDR3 nucleotides: TGTGCCAGCAGTCTCAGACTAGCGGGCCGATCCTACGAGCAGTACTTC. This gives the protein CASSLRLAGRSYEQYF.

The chain recombines TRBV2 with TRBJ1-5; D unresolved. Germline V gives CDR1 SNHLY, CDR2 FYNNEI. The CDR3 spans 14 residues. V lost 8 bases to trimming and J lost 7 bases, with 18 bases between them. The CDR3 DNA reads as TGTGCCAGCGAGAGAGACAACCGTGGACAGCCCCAGCATTTT. Protein: CASERDNRGQPQHF.

In this sample, this clone turned up once. V usage is TRBV5-1 and J usage is TRBJ1-2; 8 bases map to TRBD1. V was pared by 4 bases and J by 4 bases, with 6 bases of the junction left unmatched. This CDR3 is 14 amino acids long. CDR1 is SGHRS and CDR2 is YFSETQ in the germline V gene. CDR3 nucleotides: TGCGCCAGCAGCGAAGGACAGGGCGGCTATGGCTACACCTTC. Protein product: CASSEGQGGYGYTF.

The sample holds one count of this clone. V usage is TRBV5-1 and J usage is TRBJ2-2; perhaps TRBD2 as D (6 bases). Trimming stripped 0 bases from V and 1 base from J, with 7 bases between. The CDR3 loop spans 15 amino acids. CDR1 SGHRS and CDR2 YFSETQ come from the germline V gene. CDR3 protein: CASSLEAGNTGELFF. DNA of the CDR3: TGCGCCAGCAGCTTGGAAGCGGGGAACACCGGGGAGCTGTTTTTT.

The chain couples TRBV27 to TRBJ1-1, with TRBD1 matching 7 bases. Germline values: CDR1 MNHEY, CDR2 SMNVEV (reference sequence). The length of the CDR3 is 15 residues. The junction had 9 bases not matched to a gene; V was cut back by 5 bases and J by 3 bases. DNA of the CDR3: TGTGCCAGCAGTACTCCAGGGACAGCGGACACTGAAGCTTTCTTT. This sequence encodes CASSTPGTADTEAFF.

This chain links TRBV9 with TRBJ1-5; D is uncertain. CDR1 SGDLS and CDR2 YYNGEE come from the germline V gene. This CDR3 is built from 14 residues. V lost 0 bases, J lost 3 bases, and 7 bases lay in between. The DNA of the CDR3 is TGTGCCAGCAGCGTAGGAGGTTACAATCAGCCCCAGCATTTT. Protein: CASSVGGYNQPQHF.

V usage is TRBV1 and J usage is TRBJ1-1. TRBV1 is given as a pseudogene. The CDR3 is 18 residues long. CDR3 residues: CTSSQEAPRPSANTEAFF. DNA of the CDR3: TGCACCAGCAGCCAAGAAGCCCCTAGGCCTAGCGCAAACACTGAAGCTTTCTTT.

The CDR3 spells CASRAGVLETQYF. The CDR3 nucleotides are TGTGCCAGCAGGGCGGGGGTGTTAGAGACCCAGTACTTC. The chain carries TRBV2 and TRBJ2-5, with 7 bases aligning to TRBD2. The trim removed 6 bases at V and 4 bases at J, leaving 5 bases unmatched. The CDR3 length is 13 residues. Germline CDR1 is SNHLY and CDR2 is FYNNEI.

For the CDR3, the DNA is TGTGCCAGCAGCTTAGAGGAAGCGGGGGGGAGTGTTCAGTACTTC. This gives the protein CASSLEEAGGSVQYF. This chain joins TRBV7-2 and TRBJ2-4, with TRBD2 matching 10 bases. J gave up 11 bases and V 1 base, and 8 bases lay outside the gene matches. The CDR3 has 15 residues. CDR1 and CDR2 (germline): SGHTA, FQGNSA.

The V gene is TRBV19, the J gene TRBJ1-6; TRBD1 agrees at 7 bases. After removal of 3 bases from V and 7 bases from J, the junction contained 3 bases not matched to a gene. This CDR3 comprises 14 residues. Germline CDR1 reads LNHDA; CDR2 reads SQIVND (reference sequence). CDR3 residues: CASSILDRNSPLHF. Written as DNA, the CDR3 is TGTGCCAGTAGTATCTTGGACAGGAATTCACCCCTCCACTTT.

The genes are TRBV29-1 and TRBJ1-2, with 9 bases that match TRBD1. The germline gives CDR1 SQVTM, CDR2 ANQGSEA. CDR3 length equals 12 residues. With 6 bases clipped from V and 4 bases from J, the junction kept 3 bases outside the gene matches. This chain's CDR3 is CSVVGQGYGYTF. The CDR3 DNA reads TGCAGCGTCGTGGGACAGGGCTATGGCTACACCTTC. Full variable domain (rest looked up from reference TRBV29-1 and TRBJ1-2): SAVISQKPSRDICQRGTSLTIQCQVDSQVTMMFWYRQQPGQSLTLIATANQGSEATYESGFVIDKFPISRPNLTFSTLTVSNMSPEDSSIYLCSVVGQGYGYTFGSGTRLTVV.

The chain couples TRBV7-6 to TRBJ2-7, with D possibly TRBD1 on 6 matching bases. V dropped 5 bases and J dropped 2 bases, with 10 bases sitting between them. Germline V gene sequence: CDR1 SGHVS, CDR2 FNYEAQ. The CDR3 covers 13 residues. In nucleotides, the CDR3 is TGTGCCAGCAGCGGAGGACAGACCTACGAGCAGTACTTC. Protein sequence: CASSGGQTYEQYF.

The J gene is TRBJ2-7, the V gene TRBV5-1; 14 bases are shared with TRBD2. V trimming: 6 bases; J trimming: 5 bases; junction bases outside the gene matches: 7. The germline gives CDR1 SGHRS, CDR2 YFSETQ. This CDR3 comprises 15 residues. The CDR3 sequence is CASNPGLAGEDEQYF. The DNA of the CDR3 is TGCGCCAGCAACCCGGGACTAGCGGGAGAGGACGAGCAGTACTTC.

In its sample, this clone was seen a few times. J is TRBJ1-1 and V is TRBV7-9; 7 nucleotides line up with TRBD1. In germline, CDR1 is SEHNR, CDR2 FQNEAQ (reference sequence). V shed 5 bases, J shed 1 base, and the junction held 4 bases outside the gene matches. CDR3 length equals 14 residues. CDR3 residues: CASSRQGPNTEAFF. The CDR3 nucleotides are TGTGCCAGCAGCCGACAGGGCCCGAACACTGAAGCTTTCTTT.

The chain recombines TRBV5-1 with TRBJ2-3, with D possibly matching TRBD2 (5 bases). Germline loops: CDR1 SGHRS, CDR2 YFSETQ. V dropped 4 bases and J dropped 2 bases, with 11 bases sitting between them. The CDR3 has 14 residues. The CDR3 reads CASSLGSPTDTQYF. In DNA, the CDR3 is TGCGCCAGCAGCCTAGGGAGTCCCACAGATACGCAGTATTTT.

The gene calls are TRBV7-9 and TRBJ2-1; no clear D. The V gene lost 0 bases and the J gene lost 4 bases, with 10 bases spanning the gap. Germline loops: CDR1 SEHNR, CDR2 FQNEAQ (reference sequence). The CDR3 sequence is 15 residues long. CDR3 nucleotides: TGTGCCAGCAGCTTAGCGCTGGGCTTATACAATGAGCAGTTCTTC. Protein product: CASSLALGLYNEQFF.